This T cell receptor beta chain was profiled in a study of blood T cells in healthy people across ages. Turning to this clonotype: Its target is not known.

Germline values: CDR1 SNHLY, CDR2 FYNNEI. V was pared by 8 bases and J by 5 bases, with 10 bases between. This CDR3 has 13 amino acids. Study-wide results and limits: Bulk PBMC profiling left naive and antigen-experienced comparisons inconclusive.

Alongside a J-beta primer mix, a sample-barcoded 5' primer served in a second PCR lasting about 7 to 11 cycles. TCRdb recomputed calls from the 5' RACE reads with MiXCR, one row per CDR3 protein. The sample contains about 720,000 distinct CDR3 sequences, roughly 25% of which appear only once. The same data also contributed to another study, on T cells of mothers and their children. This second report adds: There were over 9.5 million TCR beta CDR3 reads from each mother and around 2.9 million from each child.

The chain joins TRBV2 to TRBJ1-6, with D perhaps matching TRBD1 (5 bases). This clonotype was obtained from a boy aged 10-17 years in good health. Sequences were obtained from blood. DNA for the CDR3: TGTGCCAGCGGACAAATGGATAATTCACCCCTCCACTTT. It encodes CASGQMDNSPLHF. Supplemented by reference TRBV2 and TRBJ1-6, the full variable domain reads EPEVTQTPSHQVTQMGQEVILRCVPISNHLYFYWYRQILGQKVEFLVSFYNNEISEKSEIFDDQFSVERPDGSNFTLKIRSTKLEDSAMYFCASGQMDNSPLHFGNGTRLTVT.